This T cell receptor beta chain was identified during a study of T cell changes during pregnancy in multiple sclerosis. Assay: immunoSEQ multiplex PCR; the TCRdb copy retains only in-frame clones and omits some. There are fewer than 45,000 clones in the sample; 90% occur only once, and about a tenth lies in the top ten. The material sequenced was CD8+ T cells from peripheral blood mononuclear cells, taken in the first trimester of pregnancy. The receptor was derived from a female donor with multiple sclerosis, enrolled in a pregnancy study.

DNA of the CDR3: TGTGCCAGCGGTCCAGCGGGCGTATACAATGAGCAGTTCTTC. Amino acids: CASGPAGVYNEQFF. The genes are TRBV6-5 and TRBJ2-1; tentatively, D is TRBD2 (6 bases). Germline V gene data show CDR1 as MNHEY and CDR2 as SVGAGI. This CDR3 has 14 amino acids. Trimming took 8 bases from V and 4 from J, leaving 15 bases between them.